This TCR beta chain appears in the sequencing data of a study of blood T cell repertoires in COVID-19. About the study: Sites in the United States, Italy and Spain provided acute and convalescent COVID-19 samples. Sources were T cells, B-cell-depleted T cells, or PBMCs; the material itself was cDNA or gDNA.

Trimming took 5 bases from V and 0 from J; bases not matched to a gene: 12. Germline loops: CDR1 SGHRS, CDR2 YFSETQ. CDR3 length: 19 residues. Authors' analysis steps: The assay estimated nucleated cells by amplifying reference gene primers. TCRdb keeps only in-frame clones here, not all; method: immunoSEQ multiplex PCR. The D gene and trimming were derived from the DNA, and the V and J assignments and clone size from that table. Of 95,000 or so clones listed, approximately 84% were seen once; the top ten hold about a quarter. The origin of this receptor is a human donor in a cohort sampled during active COVID-19. The V gene is TRBV5-1, the J gene TRBJ2-1; 12 bases are a match to TRBD2. The sequenced sample was peripheral blood. The CDR3 loop is CASRSESLAGGSSYNEQFF. The CDR3 coding sequence is TGCGCCAGCAGATCTGAATCACTAGCGGGGGGAAGCTCCTACAATGAGCAGTTCTTC.